This T cell receptor (beta chain) emerged from a study of monozygotic twins with inflammatory bowel disease. UMIs that included a 6-nucleotide sample barcode were added by template switching, which took place during cDNA synthesis. After re-calling the 5' RACE reads, TCRdb lists one entry per CDR3 protein, DNA absent. The listing records 440,000 or so distinct CDR3 sequences. Germline V gene lookup returns CDR1 MNHEY and CDR2 SMNVEV (reference sequence). The CDR3 length is 13 residues. Sequenced sample: blood. V and J are TRBV27 and TRBJ2-3; TCRdb names TRBD2, which stays unverified in the absence of DNA. The receptor was derived from a human donor with ulcerative colitis or Crohn's disease, or a healthy co-twin of an affected twin (not recorded which). CDR3 residues: CASGDYLTDTQYF.